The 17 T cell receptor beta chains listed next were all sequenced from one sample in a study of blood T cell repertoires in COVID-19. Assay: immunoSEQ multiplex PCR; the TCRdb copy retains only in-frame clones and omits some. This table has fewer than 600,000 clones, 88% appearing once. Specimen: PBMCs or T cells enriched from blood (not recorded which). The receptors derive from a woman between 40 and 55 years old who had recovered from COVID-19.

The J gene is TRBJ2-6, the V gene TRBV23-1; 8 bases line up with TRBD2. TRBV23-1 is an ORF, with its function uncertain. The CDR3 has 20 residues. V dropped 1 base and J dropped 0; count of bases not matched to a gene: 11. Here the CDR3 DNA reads TGCGCCAGCAGTCAATGGGTGCGGATGCGGGAGGTCTCTGGGGCCAACGTCCTGACTTTC. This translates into CASSQWVRMREVSGANVLTF.

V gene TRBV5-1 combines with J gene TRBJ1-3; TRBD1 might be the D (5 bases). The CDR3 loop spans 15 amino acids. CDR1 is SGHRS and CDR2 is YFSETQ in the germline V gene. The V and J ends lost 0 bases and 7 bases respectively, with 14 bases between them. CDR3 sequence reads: CASSLEGGARNTIYF. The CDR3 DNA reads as TGCGCCAGCAGCTTGGAGGGAGGGGCGCGGAACACCATATATTTT. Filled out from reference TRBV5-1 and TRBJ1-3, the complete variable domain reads KAGVTQTPRYLIKTRGQQVTLSCSPISGHRSVSWYQQTPGQGLQFLFEYFSETQRNKGNFPGRFSGRQFSNSRSEMNVSTLELGDSALYLCASSLEGGARNTIYFGEGSWLTVV.

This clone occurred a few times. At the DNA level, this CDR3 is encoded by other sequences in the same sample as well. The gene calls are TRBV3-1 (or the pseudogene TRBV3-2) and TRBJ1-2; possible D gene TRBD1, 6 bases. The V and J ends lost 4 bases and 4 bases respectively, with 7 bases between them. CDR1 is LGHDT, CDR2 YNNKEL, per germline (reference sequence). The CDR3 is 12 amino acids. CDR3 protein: CASSLGGYGYTF. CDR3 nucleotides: TGTGCCAGCAGCCTAGGGGGCTATGGCTACACCTTC.

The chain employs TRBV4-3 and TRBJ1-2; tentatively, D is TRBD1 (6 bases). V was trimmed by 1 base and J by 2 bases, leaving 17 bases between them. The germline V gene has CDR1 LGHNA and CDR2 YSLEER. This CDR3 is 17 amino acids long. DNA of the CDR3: TGCGCCAGCAGCCAAGTCCGAATTCAGGGGCGGAACTATGGCTACACCTTC. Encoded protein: CASSQVRIQGRNYGYTF.

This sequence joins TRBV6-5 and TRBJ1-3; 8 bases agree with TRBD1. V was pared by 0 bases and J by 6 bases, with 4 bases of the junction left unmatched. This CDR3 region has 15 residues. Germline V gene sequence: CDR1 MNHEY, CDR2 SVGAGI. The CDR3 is CASSYSGTGENTIYF. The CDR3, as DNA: TGTGCCAGCAGTTACTCGGGGACAGGCGAAAACACCATATATTTT.

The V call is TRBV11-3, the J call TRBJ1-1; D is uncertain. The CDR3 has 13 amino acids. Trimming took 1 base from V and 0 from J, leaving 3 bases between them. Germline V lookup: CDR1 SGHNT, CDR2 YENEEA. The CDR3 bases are TGTGCCAGCAGCTTAGGGCTGAACACTGAAGCTTTCTTT. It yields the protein CASSLGLNTEAFF.

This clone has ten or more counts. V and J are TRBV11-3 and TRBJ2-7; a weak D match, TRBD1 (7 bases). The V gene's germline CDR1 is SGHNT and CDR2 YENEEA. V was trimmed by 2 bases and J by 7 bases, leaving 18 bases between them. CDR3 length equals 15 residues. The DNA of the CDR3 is TGTGCCAGCAGCTTACTAGGGGTCAGGGGGGAAGAGCAGTACTTC. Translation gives CASSLLGVRGEEQYF.

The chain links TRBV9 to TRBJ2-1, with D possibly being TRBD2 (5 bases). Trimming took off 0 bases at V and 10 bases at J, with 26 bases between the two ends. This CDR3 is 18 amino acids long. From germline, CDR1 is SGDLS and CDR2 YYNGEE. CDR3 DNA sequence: TGTGCCAGCAGCGTAGAACGGGATGGCGGAGGTGCTGTCGGGGAGCAGTTCTTC. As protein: CASSVERDGGGAVGEQFF.

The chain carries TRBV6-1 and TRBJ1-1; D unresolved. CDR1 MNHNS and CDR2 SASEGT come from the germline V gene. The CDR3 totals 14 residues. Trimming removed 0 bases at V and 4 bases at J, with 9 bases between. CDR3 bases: TGTGCCAGCAGTGAAGCGTGGGGAGCCACTGAAGCTTTCTTT. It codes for CASSEAWGATEAFF.

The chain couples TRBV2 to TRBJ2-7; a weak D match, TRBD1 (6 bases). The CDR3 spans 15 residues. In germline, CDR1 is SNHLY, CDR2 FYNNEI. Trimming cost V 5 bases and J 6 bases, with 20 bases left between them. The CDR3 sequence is CASSPSLTGIGEQYF. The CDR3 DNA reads TGTGCCAGCAGTCCTTCCCTGACAGGAATTGGCGAGCAGTACTTC.

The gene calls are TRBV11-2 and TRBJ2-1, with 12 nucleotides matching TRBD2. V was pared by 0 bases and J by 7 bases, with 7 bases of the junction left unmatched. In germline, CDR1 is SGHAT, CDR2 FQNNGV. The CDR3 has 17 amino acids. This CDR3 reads CASSLDHRLAGENEQFF. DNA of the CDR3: TGTGCCAGCAGCTTAGATCATCGACTAGCGGGGGAAAATGAGCAGTTCTTC. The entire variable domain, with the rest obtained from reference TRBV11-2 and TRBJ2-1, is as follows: EAGVAQSPRYKIIEKRQSVAFWCNPISGHATLYWYQQILGQGPKLLIQFQNNGVVDDSQLPKDRFSAERLKGVDSTLKIQPAKLEDSAVYLCASSLDHRLAGENEQFFGPGTRLTVL.

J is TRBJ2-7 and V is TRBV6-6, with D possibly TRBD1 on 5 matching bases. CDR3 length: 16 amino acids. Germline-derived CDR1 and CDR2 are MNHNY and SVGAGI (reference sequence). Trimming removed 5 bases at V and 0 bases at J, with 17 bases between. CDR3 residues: CASSPKTGEGSYEQYF. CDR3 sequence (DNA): TGTGCCAGCAGTCCGAAAACAGGAGAAGGCTCCTACGAGCAGTACTTC.

Here the CDR3 DNA reads TGTGCCACCAGCAGAGGGAGCGGGAGGGATAACGAGCAGTACTTC. It codes for CATSRGSGRDNEQYF. V usage is TRBV15 and J usage is TRBJ2-7; 10 bases align to TRBD2. The germline CDR1 and CDR2 sequences are LNHNV and YYDKDF (reference sequence). V trimming: 1 base; J trimming: 5 bases; junction bases outside the gene matches: 5. This CDR3 comprises 15 residues.

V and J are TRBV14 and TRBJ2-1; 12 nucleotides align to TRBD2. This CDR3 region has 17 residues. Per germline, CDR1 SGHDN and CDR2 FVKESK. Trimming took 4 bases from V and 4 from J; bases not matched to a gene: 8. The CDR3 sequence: CASSRATSGSPYNEQFF. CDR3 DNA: TGTGCCAGCAGCCGAGCGACTAGCGGGAGCCCATACAATGAGCAGTTCTTC.

CDR3: CASSLSNPHYNEQFF. The CDR3 DNA reads TGTGCCAGCAGTTTATCGAATCCACATTACAATGAGCAGTTCTTC. The V call is TRBV27, the J call TRBJ2-1; D unclear. Germline values: CDR1 MNHEY, CDR2 SMNVEV (reference sequence). V dropped 0 bases and J dropped 4 bases, with 10 bases sitting between them. This CDR3 has 15 residues.

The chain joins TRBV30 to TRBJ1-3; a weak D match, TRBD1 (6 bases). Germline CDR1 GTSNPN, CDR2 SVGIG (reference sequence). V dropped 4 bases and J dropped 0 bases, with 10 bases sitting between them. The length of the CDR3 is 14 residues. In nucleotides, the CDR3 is TGTGCCTGGACCAGACAGGTCTCTGGAAACACCATATATTTT. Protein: CAWTRQVSGNTIYF.

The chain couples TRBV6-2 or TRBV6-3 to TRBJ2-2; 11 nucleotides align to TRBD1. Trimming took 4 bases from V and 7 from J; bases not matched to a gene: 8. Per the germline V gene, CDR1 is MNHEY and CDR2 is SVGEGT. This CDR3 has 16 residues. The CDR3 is CASSFWTGGAGGELFF. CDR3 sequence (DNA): TGTGCCAGCAGTTTTTGGACAGGGGGCGCGGGCGGGGAGCTGTTTTTT.